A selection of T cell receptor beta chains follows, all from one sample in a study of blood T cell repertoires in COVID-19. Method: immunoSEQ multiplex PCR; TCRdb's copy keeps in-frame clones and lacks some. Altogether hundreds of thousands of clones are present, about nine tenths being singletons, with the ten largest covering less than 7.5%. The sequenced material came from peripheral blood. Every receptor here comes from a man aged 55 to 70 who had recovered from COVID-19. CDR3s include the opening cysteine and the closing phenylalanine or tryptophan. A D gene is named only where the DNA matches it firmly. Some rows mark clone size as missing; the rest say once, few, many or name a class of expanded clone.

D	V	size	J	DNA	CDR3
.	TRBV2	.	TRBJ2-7	TGTGCCAGCAGTGGGGCGTACGAGCAGTACTTC	CASSGAYEQYF
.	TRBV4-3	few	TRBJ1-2	TGCGCCAGCAGCCAAGATCGGCAGGATTCCCTCTATGGCTACACCTTC	CASSQDRQDSLYGYTF
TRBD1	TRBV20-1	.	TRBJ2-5	TGCAGTGCTAGTGGACAGGGTACAGAGACCCAGTACTTC	CSASGQGTETQYF
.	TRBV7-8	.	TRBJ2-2	TGTGCCAGCGGAGGGGGGGAGCTGTTTTTT	CASGGGELFF
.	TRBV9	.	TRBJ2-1	TGTGCCAGCAGCGGCGACAGCAGAAACAATGAGCAGTTCTTC	CASSGDSRNNEQFF
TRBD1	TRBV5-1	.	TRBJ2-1	TGCGCCAGCTCCGACCCGGGACAGAAACTTTTAAGCTCCTACAATGAGCAGTTCTTC	CASSDPGQKLLSSYNEQFF
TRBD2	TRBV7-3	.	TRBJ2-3	TGTGCCAGCAGCTTAGAAGGTAGCGGGAGAGTAACGCAGTATTTT	CASSLEGSGRVTQYF
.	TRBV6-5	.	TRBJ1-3	TGTGCCAGCAGTTACGACGCGGGGGCGGGAAACACCATATATTTT	CASSYDAGAGNTIYF
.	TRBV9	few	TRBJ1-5	TGTGCCAGCAGCGGGGGCAGCAATCAGCCCCAGCATTTT	CASSGGSNQPQHF
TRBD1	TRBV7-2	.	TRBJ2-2	TGTGCCAGTACGGACAGGATGACGAACACCGGGGAGCTGTTTTTT	CASTDRMTNTGELFF
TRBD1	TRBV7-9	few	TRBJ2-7	TGTGCCAGCAGCTTATATGGAGGACAGGGAGGCTACGAGCAGTACTTC	CASSLYGGQGGYEQYF
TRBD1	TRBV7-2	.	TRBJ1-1	TGTGCCAGCAGGTTATCACAGGGGGCGGGCACTGAAGCTTTCTTT	CASRLSQGAGTEAFF
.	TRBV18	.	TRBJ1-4	TGTGCCAGCTCACGGACAGCCACTAATGAAAAACTGTTTTTT	CASSRTATNEKLFF
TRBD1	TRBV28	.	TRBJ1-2	TGTGCCAGCAGAGGGGGCCGAAATGGCTACACCTTC	CASRGGRNGYTF
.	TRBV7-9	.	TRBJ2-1	TGTGCCAGCAGCTTCTATACCGGGGGTAGCAAGGGATCTGAGCAGTTCTTC	CASSFYTGGSKGSEQFF
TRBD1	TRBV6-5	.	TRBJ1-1	TGTGCCAGCAGTTGGGGGGGGACAGGGGGCACTGAAGCTTTCTTT	CASSWGGTGGTEAFF
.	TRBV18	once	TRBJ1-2	TGTGCCAGCTCACTACAGCCAGATTCCAACTATGGCTACACCTTC	CASSLQPDSNYGYTF
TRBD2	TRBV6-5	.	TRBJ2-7	TGTGCCAGCAGCCTTAGCGGGATCTCCTACGAGCAGTACTTC	CASSLSGISYEQYF
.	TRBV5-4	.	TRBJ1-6	TGTGCCAGCAGCCGGCGAGGGAATTCACCCCTCCACTTT	CASSRRGNSPLHF
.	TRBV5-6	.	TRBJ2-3	TGTGCCAGCAGCTCTGGACTGGGTTTAGATACGCAGTATTTT	CASSSGLGLDTQYF
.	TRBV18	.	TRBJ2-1	TGTGCCAGCTCACCCGGCCAGGGTGCCTACAATGAGCAGTTCTTC	CASSPGQGAYNEQFF
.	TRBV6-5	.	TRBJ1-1	TGTGCCAGCACTTTAGACGGCCTAGCCGCTGAAGCTTTCTTT	CASTLDGLAAEAFF
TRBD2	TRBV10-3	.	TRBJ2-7	TGTGCCATCAGTGAGTCTAGCGGGGGGCCCTACGAGCAGTACTTC	CAISESSGGPYEQYF
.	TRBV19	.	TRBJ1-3	TGTGCCAGTAGTCAACAGGAAGGAAACACCATATATTTT	CASSQQEGNTIYF
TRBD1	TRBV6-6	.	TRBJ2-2	TGTGCCAGCAACCGGGACAGGGGTAACACCGGGGAGCTGTTTTTT	CASNRDRGNTGELFF
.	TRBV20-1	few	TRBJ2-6	TGCAGTGCTAGTGCTAGCGAGAGCTCTGGGGCCAACGTCCTGACTTTC	CSASASESSGANVLTF
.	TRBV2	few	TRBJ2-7	TGTGCCAGCAGTCCAAAGGCGGGCAATGACTACGAGCAGTACTTC	CASSPKAGNDYEQYF
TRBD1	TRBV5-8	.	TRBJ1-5	TGTGCCAGCAGCCTAGGACAGGGGGTTCTTCAGCCCCAGCATTTT	CASSLGQGVLQPQHF
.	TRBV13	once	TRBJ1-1	TGTGCCAGCAGCACCCGAGTATGGAGGAACACTGAAGCTTTCTTT	CASSTRVWRNTEAFF
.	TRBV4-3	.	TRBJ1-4	TGCGCCAGCAGCCAAGATTGGTCGGGGAACTCTGAAAAACTGTTTTTT	CASSQDWSGNSEKLFF
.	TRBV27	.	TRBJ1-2	TGTGCCAGCAGAGGAGCCTTAAACTATGGCTACACCTTC	CASRGALNYGYTF
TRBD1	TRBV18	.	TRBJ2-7	TGTGCCAGCTCACCCCTGGACAGGTCCTACGAGCAGTACTTC	CASSPLDRSYEQYF
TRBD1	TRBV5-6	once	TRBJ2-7	TGTGCCAGCAGCCAGGACAGGAGCTACGAGCAGTACTTC	CASSQDRSYEQYF
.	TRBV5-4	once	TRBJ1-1	TGTGCCAGCAGCTTGTGGTCAGGGGAGGAAGCTTTCTTT	CASSLWSGEEAFF
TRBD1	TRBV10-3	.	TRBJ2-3	TGTGCCATCAGTCGGGACAGGGCGAGCACAGATACGCAGTATTTT	CAISRDRASTDTQYF
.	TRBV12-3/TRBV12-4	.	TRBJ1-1	TGTGCCAGCAGTTTTTCCCCCTCCCCTGAAGCTTTCTTT	CASSFSPSPEAFF
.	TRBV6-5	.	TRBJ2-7	TGTGCCAGTGGCCTCAGAACAGGGCCCTACGAGCAGTACTTC	CASGLRTGPYEQYF
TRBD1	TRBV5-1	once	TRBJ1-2	TGCGCCAGCAGCAGAGAGGGACAGACGAACTATGGCTACACCTTC	CASSREGQTNYGYTF